The next 31 T cell receptor beta chains were all read from a single sample in a study of beta chain features in type 1 diabetes. Study-wide points: TCRB CDR3s from Type 1 diabetes patients were moderately but significantly shorter in all four CD4+ subsets.

These receptors' antigens are unknown. Expressed TCRB transcripts were sequenced because the entire RNA isolate underwent reverse transcription. The table came from immunoSEQ multiplex PCR; TCRdb's copy has only in-frame clones and leaves some out. Altogether about 150,000 clones are present, about 13% being singletons, with the ten largest covering 1% to 1.5%. Sequenced material: central memory CD4+ T cells from blood. These receptors all come from a man younger than 35 with type 1 diabetes.

This chain connects TRBV29-1 to TRBJ2-1; 10 bases align to TRBD2. The CDR3 runs 14 residues. V dropped 3 bases and J dropped 6; count of bases not matched to a gene: 5. Looked up from germline, CDR1 is SQVTM and CDR2 is ANQGSEA. DNA for the CDR3: TGCAGCGTTGATAGGCCTAGCGGGGGCAATGAGCAGTTCTTC. This codes for CSVDRPSGGNEQFF.

The sample holds a few counts of this clone. The chain links TRBV27 to TRBJ2-2; D not certain. Looked up from germline, CDR1 is MNHEY and CDR2 is SMNVEV (reference sequence). The ends were cut back, 3 bases at V and 4 bases at J, with 6 bases in the middle. The CDR3 sequence is 13 residues long. The CDR3 bases are TGTGCCAGCAGTTTTCGGCTCACCGGGGAGCTGTTTTTT. Protein: CASSFRLTGELFF.

This clone was counted a few times. The chain employs TRBV10-3 and TRBJ2-3; D not resolved. CDR1 is ENHRY, CDR2 SYGVKD, per germline. Trimming removed 7 bases from V and 7 bases from J, with 18 bases in between. The CDR3 loop spans 14 amino acids. CDR3 DNA: TGTGCCATCAAGACCGGGCCATCGGAGTATACGCAGTATTTT. Translation: CAIKTGPSEYTQYF.

The V and J genes are TRBV7-8 and TRBJ2-1, with 7 bases matching TRBD2. The CDR3 runs to 15 residues. J was trimmed by 8 bases and V by 1 base; bases with no gene match: 8. Germline values: CDR1 SGHVS, CDR2 FQNEAQ. CDR3 in amino acids: CASSLDRTRNDEQFF. In DNA form, the CDR3 reads TGTGCCAGCAGCTTAGATAGGACTAGAAACGATGAGCAGTTCTTC.

This clone was observed many times. The V call is TRBV6-1, the J call TRBJ1-1; a possible D gene is TRBD1 (6 bases). Germline V gene data show CDR1 as MNHNS and CDR2 as SASEGT. The CDR3 is 14 amino acids. Trimming cost V 6 bases and J 1 base, with 12 bases left between them. For the CDR3, the DNA is TGTGCCAGCAGGGCCGGGACACAGAACACTGAAGCTTTCTTT. It specifies CASRAGTQNTEAFF.

This clone appeared a few times. This chain joins TRBV10-2 and TRBJ2-3, with 7 bases that match TRBD2. Trimming at V came to 5 bases and at J to 6 bases, leaving 8 bases not matched to a gene. Germline V gene sequence: CDR1 WSHSY, CDR2 SAAADI. This CDR3 contains 14 residues. CDR3 sequence reads: CASSPGLVTDTQYF. Written as DNA, the CDR3 is TGCGCCAGCAGTCCTGGACTAGTTACGGATACGCAGTATTTT.

The rearrangement uses TRBV7-2 and TRBJ1-1, with TRBD1 as a possible D gene (5 bases). This CDR3 has 14 amino acids. Looked up from germline, CDR1 is SGHTA and CDR2 is FQGNSA. The V end lost 5 bases, the J end lost 0 bases, and 10 bases lay between the germline ends. The CDR3 DNA is TGTGCCAGCAGCCCGGGACGGATGAACACTGAAGCTTTCTTT. The encoded protein is CASSPGRMNTEAFF.

This clone has just a few counts. The chain is built from TRBV5-1 and TRBJ1-5, with 8 bases aligning to TRBD1. V shed 0 bases and J 9 bases; nucleotides not matched to a gene: 5. Germline V lookup: CDR1 SGHRS, CDR2 YFSETQ. The CDR3 has 14 residues. The CDR3 loop is CASSLDTGGRPQHF. The CDR3 region has the DNA TGCGCCAGCAGCTTGGACACAGGGGGGAGGCCCCAGCATTTT.

This clone was counted a few times. The rearrangement joins TRBV5-1 to TRBJ2-7; D is possibly TRBD1 (6 bases). Germline lookup yields CDR1 SGHRS and CDR2 YFSETQ. Trimming pared 2 bases from V and 3 bases from J, leaving 12 bases between. CDR3 size: 14 residues. CDR3 DNA: TGCGCCAGCAGCTTCGCCGGACAGAACTACGAGCAGTACTTC. It specifies CASSFAGQNYEQYF.

This clone has just a few counts. The V call is TRBV30, the J call TRBJ2-3; the D gene is possibly TRBD2 (6 bases). V was trimmed by 0 bases and J by 4 bases, leaving 11 bases between them. This CDR3 spans 14 amino acids. Germline values: CDR1 GTSNPN, CDR2 SVGIG (reference sequence). As DNA, the CDR3 is TGTGCCTGGAGTGTTTCGACGGGAGCAGATACGCAGTATTTT. Its translation is CAWSVSTGADTQYF.

The CDR3 spells CASSPPPSGTGELFF. CDR3 coding DNA: TGTGCCAGCAGTCCCCCCCCTTCTGGCACCGGGGAGCTGTTTTTT. The chain has TRBV28 and TRBJ2-2, with D unclear. This CDR3 has 15 residues. V was cut by 5 bases and J by 4 bases, with 14 bases left in between. Germline V gene lookup returns CDR1 MDHEN and CDR2 SYDVKM.

The chain uses TRBV28 and TRBJ2-7; D may match TRBD1 or TRBD2 (6 bases each). The CDR3 totals 13 residues. Trimming pared 8 bases from V and 4 bases from J, leaving 15 bases between. Germline assignment: CDR1 MDHEN and CDR2 SYDVKM. The CDR3 bases are TGTGCCAGCGGATCCGGGGGCTGGTACGAGCAGTACTTC. Translating gives CASGSGGWYEQYF.

The gene calls are TRBV2 and TRBJ2-1; D is possibly TRBD2 (6 bases). V gave up 0 bases and J gave up 9 bases, with 9 bases separating them. This CDR3 is 13 amino acids long. CDR1 is SNHLY and CDR2 is FYNNEI in the germline V gene. As DNA, the CDR3 is TGTGCCAGCAGTGAAGCGCGGGGAGGTGAGCAGTTCTTC. It translates to CASSEARGGEQFF. The variable domain in full, with the rest retrieved from reference TRBV2 and TRBJ2-1, is EPEVTQTPSHQVTQMGQEVILRCVPISNHLYFYWYRQILGQKVEFLVSFYNNEISEKSEIFDDQFSVERPDGSNFTLKIRSTKLEDSAMYFCASSEARGGEQFFGPGTRLTVL.

The V call is TRBV6-1, the J call TRBJ1-4, with no clear D. The CDR3 length is 15 residues. CDR1 and CDR2 (germline): MNHNS, SASEGT. V lost 2 bases and J 4 bases, leaving 11 bases between the germline ends. The DNA of the CDR3 is TGTGCCAGCAGTGAAACACTGAAGGATAATGAAAAACTGTTTTTT. This codes for CASSETLKDNEKLFF.

Only a few counts were recorded for this clone. This chain connects TRBV28 to TRBJ2-1; 7 bases are a match to TRBD1. The V gene end was trimmed by 5 bases and the J gene end by 3 bases; junction bases not matched to a gene: 4. This CDR3 region has 14 residues. The germline CDR1 and CDR2 sequences are MDHEN and SYDVKM. The CDR3 nucleotides are TGTGCCAGCAGTGCCGGGACAGTCTACAATGAGCAGTTCTTC. It codes for CASSAGTVYNEQFF.

Notes on this clone: The same CDR3 also results from other DNA sequences found in this sample. The chain recombines TRBV30 with TRBJ2-5; the D is unclear. This CDR3 spans 13 amino acids. CDR1 is GTSNPN, CDR2 SVGIG, per germline (reference sequence). Trimming removed 0 bases from V and 2 bases from J, with 7 bases in between. CDR3 region: CAWSVTVQETQYF. The DNA of the CDR3 is TGTGCCTGGAGTGTCACAGTTCAAGAGACCCAGTACTTC.

This clone was observed at least ten times. V usage is TRBV11-2 and J usage is TRBJ2-1; D gene unclear. Between the trimmed V and J ends, which lost 5 bases and 4 bases, there was a span of 15 bases. CDR1 and CDR2 from the germline V gene are SGHAT and FQNNGV. This CDR3 contains 15 residues. CDR3 nucleotides: TGTGCCAGCAGCGAAGCCAAACGGATGTACAATGAGCAGTTCTTC. It is translated as CASSEAKRMYNEQFF.

With respect to this clone: One end of the junction does not line up with germline, which may come from a read error. J is TRBJ2-3 and V is TRBV10-3; D might be TRBD1 or TRBD2, each matching 5 bases. The CDR3 spans 15 residues. Germline loops: CDR1 ENHRY, CDR2 SYGVKD. Here the CDR3 reads CASSKAGTSTDTQYF. The CDR3 DNA reads as TGTGCCAGCAGTAAAGCCGGGACGAGCACAGATACGCAGTATTTT.

Many counts were recorded for this clone. The J gene is TRBJ1-2, the V gene TRBV30; D is possibly TRBD1 (6 bases). The CDR3 extends over 11 amino acids. V lost 5 bases, J lost 8 bases, and 12 bases lay in between. Per the germline V gene, CDR1 is GTSNPN and CDR2 is SVGIG (reference sequence). CDR3 nucleotide sequence: TGTGCCTGGCAAGCCGGGGGCGGCTACACCTTC. Its translation: CAWQAGGGYTF.

This clone showed up many times. The chain is built from TRBV15 and TRBJ2-3; 9 positions match TRBD2. With 4 bases clipped from V and 2 bases from J, the junction kept 4 bases outside the gene matches. The CDR3 is 15 residues long. The germline gives CDR1 LNHNV, CDR2 YYDKDF (reference sequence). The CDR3: CATSIRLADTDTQYF. In nucleotides, the CDR3 is TGTGCCACCAGCATAAGACTAGCGGACACAGATACGCAGTATTTT. Combining the CDR3 with reference TRBV15 and TRBJ2-3 gives the whole variable domain DAMVIQNPRYQVTQFGKPVTLSCSQTLNHNVMYWYQQKSSQAPKLLFHYYDKDFNNEADTPDNFQSRRPNTSFCFLDIRSPGLGDTAMYLCATSIRLADTDTQYFGPGTRLTVL.

This clone has just a few counts. The chain combines TRBV19 with TRBJ2-3; D unclear. Germline CDR1 LNHDA, CDR2 SQIVND (reference sequence). Trimming shortened V by 4 bases and J by 1 base, and 9 bases separated the two germline ends. This CDR3 region has 14 residues. CDR3 amino acids: CASSTPRGTDTQYF. The CDR3 nucleotides are TGTGCCAGTAGTACCCCTCGGGGCACAGATACGCAGTATTTT.

Only a few counts were recorded for this clone. The rearrangement joins TRBV5-5 to TRBJ2-7, with D possibly being TRBD1 (5 bases). This CDR3 spans 15 amino acids. Between the trimmed V and J ends, which lost 6 bases and 1 base, there was a span of 17 bases. Germline V gene lookup returns CDR1 SGHKS and CDR2 YYEKEE (reference sequence). The CDR3 loop reads CASNRNTGLSYEQYF. The CDR3 nucleotides are TGTGCCAGCAACCGGAACACAGGCCTTTCCTACGAGCAGTACTTC.

This clone was counted between two and nine times. The V and J genes are TRBV29-1 and TRBJ2-7; D gene uncertain. The V end was cut by 6 bases, the J end by 2 bases, with 20 bases between. This CDR3 has 15 amino acids. Germline V gene sequence: CDR1 SQVTM, CDR2 ANQGSEA. The CDR3 nucleotides are TGCAGCGTCCTTGACCCGGCCTCGTCAACCTACGAGCAGTACTTC. It encodes CSVLDPASSTYEQYF.

This clone was counted ten times or more. The chain has TRBV27 and TRBJ1-2, with D maybe TRBD1 (5 bases). CDR1 is MNHEY, CDR2 SMNVEV, per germline (reference sequence). Deletions cut 6 bases from V and 7 bases from J, with 18 bases between. The CDR3 has 14 amino acids. The CDR3 reads CASSQGPPAAGYTF. In DNA form, the CDR3 reads TGTGCCAGCAGCCAGGGACCCCCGGCCGCTGGCTACACCTTC.

This clone was observed a handful of times. The genes are TRBV30 and TRBJ1-4; D unclear. CDR1 and CDR2 (germline): GTSNPN, SVGIG (reference sequence). Deletions cut 2 bases from V and 4 bases from J, with 8 bases between. This CDR3 contains 13 residues. The CDR3, as DNA: TGTGCCTGGAGTCCGTCGGGTAATGAAAAACTGTTTTTT. As protein: CAWSPSGNEKLFF.

This clone was seen only a few times. The chain uses TRBV11-3 and TRBJ2-5; the D is unclear. This CDR3 is built from 14 residues. V lost 5 bases to trimming and J lost 2 bases, with 12 bases between them. The germline CDR1 and CDR2 sequences are SGHNT and YENEEA. CDR3 bases: TGTGCCAGCAGCAAAAACCAGAGACAAGAGACCCAGTACTTC. It yields the protein CASSKNQRQETQYF.

This chain joins TRBV30 and TRBJ1-5; TRBD1 matches 12 bases. Trimming removed 4 bases from V and 4 bases from J; junction bases left unmatched: 8. Germline lookup yields CDR1 GTSNPN and CDR2 SVGIG (reference sequence). The CDR3 length is 16 residues. The CDR3 is CAWTAGTGGWNQPQHF. The CDR3 DNA follows: TGTGCCTGGACCGCCGGGACAGGGGGCTGGAATCAGCCCCAGCATTTT.

In its sample, this clone was seen a few times. The sample contains more than one DNA sequence encoding this CDR3. The rearrangement uses TRBV6-1 and TRBJ2-7; D remains ambiguous. CDR3 size: 15 residues. Looked up from germline, CDR1 is MNHNS and CDR2 is SASEGT. V dropped 7 bases and J dropped 5 bases, with 21 bases sitting between them. As DNA, the CDR3 is TGTGCCAGCACCTTCAGATCGGGTCGAAACGACGAGCAGTACTTC. Its translation: CASTFRSGRNDEQYF.

The rearrangement links TRBV25-1 to TRBJ1-4; no reliable D call. Per the germline V gene, CDR1 is MGHDK and CDR2 is SYGVNS. This CDR3 region has 13 residues. The V end lost 4 bases, the J end lost 5 bases, and 8 bases lay between the germline ends. The CDR3 reads CASSVRQNEKLFF. Written as DNA, the CDR3 is TGTGCCAGCAGTGTTAGACAAAATGAAAAACTGTTTTTT.

The chain links TRBV6-1 to TRBJ1-3, with unresolved D. Germline-derived CDR1 and CDR2 are MNHNS and SASEGT. V was cut by 3 bases and J by 0 bases, with 3 bases left in between. The CDR3 covers 13 residues. CDR3 region: CASSDYSGNTIYF. CDR3 bases: TGTGCCAGCAGTGACTACTCTGGAAACACCATATATTTT.

This clone was observed at least ten times. The rearrangement joins TRBV14 to TRBJ2-1; D remains unclear. The V end lost 0 bases, the J end lost 15 bases, and 15 bases lay between the germline ends. Germline V lookup: CDR1 SGHDN, CDR2 FVKESK. The CDR3 has 13 residues. In nucleotides, the CDR3 is TGTGCCAGCAGCCAAGATCTCGCTAGAAAAGCGTTCTTC. It specifies CASSQDLARKAFF.